The T cell receptor (beta chain) under discussion was sequenced for a study of human versus mouse CDR3 diversity and MHC coevolution. Findings and limits, study-wide: Most of the three human donors had the lowest clonal inequality. Compared with mice, human CDR3s carried more deletions and insertions on average. iCHAO1 estimated the human TCR beta repertoire at roughly 1.5 million clonotypes.

On this clone itself: The antigen remains unidentified.

Clones were read by immunoSEQ multiplex PCR, and TCRdb kept only the in-frame ones, dropping some. The table has about 83,000 clones, around 93% seen once. Germline CDR1 and CDR2: SGHNT and YYREEE (reference sequence). CDR3 length: 13 amino acids. Trimming took 2 bases from V and 5 from J, leaving 10 bases between them. Material: naive CD4+ T cells from blood. Subset here: CD45RO-negative CD62L-positive naive CD4 T cells. The V gene is TRBV5-4, the J gene TRBJ1-2, with a weak D call TRBD1 (5 bases). The sequence was obtained from a person aged 30-69 years in good health. The CDR3 nucleotides are TGTGCCAGCAGCTTAGGGGCAGGATATGGCTACACCTTC. Translation gives CASSLGAGYGYTF.